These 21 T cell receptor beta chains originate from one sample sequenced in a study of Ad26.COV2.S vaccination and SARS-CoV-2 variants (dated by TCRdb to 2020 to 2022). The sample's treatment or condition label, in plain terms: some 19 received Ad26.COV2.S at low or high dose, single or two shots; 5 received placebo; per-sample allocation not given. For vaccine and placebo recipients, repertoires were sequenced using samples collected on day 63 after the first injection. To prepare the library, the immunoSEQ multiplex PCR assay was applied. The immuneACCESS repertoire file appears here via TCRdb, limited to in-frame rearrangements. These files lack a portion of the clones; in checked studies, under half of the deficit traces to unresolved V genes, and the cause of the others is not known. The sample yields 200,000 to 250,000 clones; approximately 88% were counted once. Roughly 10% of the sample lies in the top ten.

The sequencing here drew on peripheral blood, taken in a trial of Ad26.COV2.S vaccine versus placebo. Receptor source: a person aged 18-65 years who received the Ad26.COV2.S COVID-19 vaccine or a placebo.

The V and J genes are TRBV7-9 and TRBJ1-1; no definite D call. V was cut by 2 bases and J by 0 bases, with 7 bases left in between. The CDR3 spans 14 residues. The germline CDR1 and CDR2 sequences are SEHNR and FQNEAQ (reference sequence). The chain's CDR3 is CASSLIGMNTEAFF. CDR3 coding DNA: TGTGCCAGCAGCTTAATCGGAATGAACACTGAAGCTTTCTTT.

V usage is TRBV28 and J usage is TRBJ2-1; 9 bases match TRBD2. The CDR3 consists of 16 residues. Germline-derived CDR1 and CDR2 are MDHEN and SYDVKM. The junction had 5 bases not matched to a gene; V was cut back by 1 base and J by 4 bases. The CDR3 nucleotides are TGTGCCAGCAGTTTATTTAGGACTAGCGAATACAATGAGCAGTTCTTC. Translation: CASSLFRTSEYNEQFF.

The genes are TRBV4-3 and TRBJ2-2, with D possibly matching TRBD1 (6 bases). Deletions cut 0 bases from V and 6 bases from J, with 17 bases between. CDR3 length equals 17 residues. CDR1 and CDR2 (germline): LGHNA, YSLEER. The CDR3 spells CASSQEVDSWGPGELFF. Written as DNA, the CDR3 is TGCGCCAGCAGCCAAGAGGTGGACAGTTGGGGACCCGGGGAGCTGTTTTTT.

The chain's CDR3 is CASSPPGHGAGELFF. Written as DNA, the CDR3 is TGTGCCAGCAGCCCCCCGGGACACGGGGCCGGGGAGCTGTTTTTT. The V and J genes are TRBV9 and TRBJ2-2; tentatively, D is TRBD1 (6 bases). Germline-derived CDR1 and CDR2 are SGDLS and YYNGEE. CDR3 length: 15 amino acids. V shed 4 bases and J shed 6 bases, with 16 bases lying between them. The entire variable domain, with the rest obtained from reference TRBV9 and TRBJ2-2, is as follows: DSGVTQTPKHLITATGQRVTLRCSPRSGDLSVYWYQQSLDQGLQFLIQYYNGEERAKGNILERFSAQQFPDLHSELNLSSLELGDSALYFCASSPPGHGAGELFFGEGSRLTVL.

DNA for the CDR3: TGTGCCAGCACACCAGACAGGGTCTATGGCTACACCTTC. Its translation is CASTPDRVYGYTF. The chain links TRBV6-5 to TRBJ1-2; 7 nucleotides match TRBD1. V dropped 7 bases and J dropped 4; count of bases not matched to a gene: 6. Germline V lookup: CDR1 MNHEY, CDR2 SVGAGI. CDR3 length: 13 amino acids.

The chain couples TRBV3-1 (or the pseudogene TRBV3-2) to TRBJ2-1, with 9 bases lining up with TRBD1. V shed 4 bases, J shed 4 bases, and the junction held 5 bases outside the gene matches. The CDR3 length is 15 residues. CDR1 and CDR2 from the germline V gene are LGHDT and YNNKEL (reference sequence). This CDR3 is CASSRGQGPYNEQFF. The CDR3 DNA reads TGTGCCAGCAGCCGCGGACAGGGGCCGTACAATGAGCAGTTCTTC.

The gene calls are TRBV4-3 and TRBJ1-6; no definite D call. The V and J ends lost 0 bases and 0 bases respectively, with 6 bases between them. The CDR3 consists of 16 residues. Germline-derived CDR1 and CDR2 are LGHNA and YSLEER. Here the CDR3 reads CASSQEVSSYNSPLHF. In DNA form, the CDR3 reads TGCGCCAGCAGCCAAGAGGTCAGCTCCTATAATTCACCCCTCCACTTT.

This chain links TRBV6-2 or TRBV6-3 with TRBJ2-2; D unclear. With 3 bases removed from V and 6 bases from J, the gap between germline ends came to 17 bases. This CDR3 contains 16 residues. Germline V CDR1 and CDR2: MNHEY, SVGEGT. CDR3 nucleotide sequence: TGTGCCAGCAGTTATCGGCCAAATCCTCTGTCCGGGGAGCTGTTTTTT. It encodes CASSYRPNPLSGELFF.

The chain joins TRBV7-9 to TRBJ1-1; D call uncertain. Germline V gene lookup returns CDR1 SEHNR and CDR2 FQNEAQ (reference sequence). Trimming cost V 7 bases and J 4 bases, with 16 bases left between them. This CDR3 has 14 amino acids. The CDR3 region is CASTPGHSVTEAFF. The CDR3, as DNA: TGTGCCAGCACCCCGGGTCATAGTGTCACTGAAGCTTTCTTT.

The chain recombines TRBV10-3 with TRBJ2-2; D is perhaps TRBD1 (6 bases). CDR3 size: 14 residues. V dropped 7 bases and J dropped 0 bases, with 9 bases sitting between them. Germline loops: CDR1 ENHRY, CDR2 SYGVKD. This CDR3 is CAIKDSANTGELFF. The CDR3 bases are TGTGCCATCAAGGACAGCGCGAACACCGGGGAGCTGTTTTTT.

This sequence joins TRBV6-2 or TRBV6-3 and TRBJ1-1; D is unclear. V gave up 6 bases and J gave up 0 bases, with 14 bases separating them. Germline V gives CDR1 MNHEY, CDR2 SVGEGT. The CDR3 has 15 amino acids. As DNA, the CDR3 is TGTGCCAGCAGCCAGCGGAGGGTCATGAACACTGAAGCTTTCTTT. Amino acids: CASSQRRVMNTEAFF.

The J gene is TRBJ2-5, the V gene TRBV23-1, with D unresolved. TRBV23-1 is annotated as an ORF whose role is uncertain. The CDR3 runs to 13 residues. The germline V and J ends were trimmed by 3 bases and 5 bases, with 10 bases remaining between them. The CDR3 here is CASSQKGNETQYF. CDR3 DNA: TGCGCCAGCAGTCAGAAGGGAAACGAGACCCAGTACTTC.

This CDR3 reads CATSRPRGRDYGYTF. The CDR3 DNA reads TGTGCCACCAGCAGACCCCGAGGCAGGGACTATGGCTACACCTTC. The J gene is TRBJ1-2, the V gene TRBV15; possibly TRBD1 for D (5 bases). Germline V gene lookup returns CDR1 LNHNV and CDR2 YYDKDF (reference sequence). V was pared by 2 bases and J by 3 bases, with 13 bases between. This CDR3 is built from 15 residues.

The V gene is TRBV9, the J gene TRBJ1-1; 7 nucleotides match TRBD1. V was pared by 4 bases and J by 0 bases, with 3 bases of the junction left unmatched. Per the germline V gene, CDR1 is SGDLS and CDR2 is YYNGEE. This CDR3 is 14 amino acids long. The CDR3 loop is CASSLGTVNTEAFF. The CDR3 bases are TGTGCCAGCAGCCTAGGGACAGTGAACACTGAAGCTTTCTTT.

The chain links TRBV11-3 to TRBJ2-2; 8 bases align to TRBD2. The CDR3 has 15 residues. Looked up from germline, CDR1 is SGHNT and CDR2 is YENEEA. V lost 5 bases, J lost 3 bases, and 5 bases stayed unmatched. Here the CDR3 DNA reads TGTGCCAGCAGCGCGGGGGGCCTAGACACCGGGGAGCTGTTTTTT. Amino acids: CASSAGGLDTGELFF.

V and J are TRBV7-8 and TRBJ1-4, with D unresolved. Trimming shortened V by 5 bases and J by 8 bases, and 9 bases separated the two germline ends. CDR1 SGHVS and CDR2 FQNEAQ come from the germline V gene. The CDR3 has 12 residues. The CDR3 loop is CASSLGREKLFF. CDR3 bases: TGTGCCAGCAGCCTCGGACGGGAAAAACTGTTTTTT.

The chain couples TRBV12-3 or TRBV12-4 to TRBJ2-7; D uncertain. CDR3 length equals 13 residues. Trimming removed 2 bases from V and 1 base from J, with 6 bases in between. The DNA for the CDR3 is TGTGCCAGCAGTTTAAGAACGTCCTACGAGCAGTACTTC. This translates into CASSLRTSYEQYF.

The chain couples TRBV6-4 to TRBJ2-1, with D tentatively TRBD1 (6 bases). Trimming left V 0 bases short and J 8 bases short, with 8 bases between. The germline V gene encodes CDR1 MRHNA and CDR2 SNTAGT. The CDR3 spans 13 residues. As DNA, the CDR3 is TGTGCCAGCAGTGACTCCAGGGGTTATGAGCAGTTCTTC. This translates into CASSDSRGYEQFF.

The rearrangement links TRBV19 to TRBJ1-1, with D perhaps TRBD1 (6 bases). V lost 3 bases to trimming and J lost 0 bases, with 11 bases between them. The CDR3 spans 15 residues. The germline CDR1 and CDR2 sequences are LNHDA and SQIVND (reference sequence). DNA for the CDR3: TGTGCCAGTAGTATCGGGGGCAGGGTGAACACTGAAGCTTTCTTT. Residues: CASSIGGRVNTEAFF.

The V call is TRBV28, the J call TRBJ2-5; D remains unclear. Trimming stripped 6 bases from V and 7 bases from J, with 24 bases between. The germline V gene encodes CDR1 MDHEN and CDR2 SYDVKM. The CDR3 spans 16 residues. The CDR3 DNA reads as TGTGCCAGCAGCTACTCGGACGGTTTGCCCCAGAGGACCCAGTACTTC. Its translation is CASSYSDGLPQRTQYF.

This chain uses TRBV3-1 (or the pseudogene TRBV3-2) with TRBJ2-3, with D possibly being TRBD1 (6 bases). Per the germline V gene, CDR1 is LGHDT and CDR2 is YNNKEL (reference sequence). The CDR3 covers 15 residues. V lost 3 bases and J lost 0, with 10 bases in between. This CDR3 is CASSHPQGSTDTQYF. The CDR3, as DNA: TGTGCCAGCAGCCATCCCCAGGGGAGCACAGATACGCAGTATTTT.